Listed here is a single T cell receptor beta chain. The CDR3 length is 16 residues. V shed 4 bases, J shed 7 bases, and the junction held 10 bases outside the gene matches. CDR1 MNHEY and CDR2 SVGAGI come from the germline V gene. This entry belongs to a study of glioma-infiltrating T cells after dendritic cell vaccination. The primer mix had 60 V beta and 13 J beta primers. Profiled with immunoSEQ multiplex PCR; TCRdb holds only in-frame clones, not every one. The sample carries approximately 84,000 clones, under 90% recorded once. The sequence came from a human donor with glioblastoma. The V and J genes are TRBV6-5 and TRBJ2-2, with 9 bases matching TRBD1. The source material was blood, sampled before dendritic cell vaccination. The CDR3 region is CASSSSGTGSGGELFF. The CDR3 bases are TGTGCCAGCAGTTCCTCCGGGACAGGGTCCGGCGGGGAGCTGTTTTTT.